These 3 T cell receptor beta chains share one sample of origin, sequenced in a study of cytomegalovirus exposure and HLA in healthy donors. This PCR relied on a set of 60 Vbeta primers and 13 Jbeta primers. Produced via immunoSEQ multiplex PCR; TCRdb's table is partial and in-frame only. The sample yields roughly 100,000 clones, 15% seen once. Sequencing was done on a sample of PBMCs. Receptors originate from a female donor in good health and CMV-seronegative.

This clone was found a few times. The DNA for the CDR3 is TGTGCTAGTGGTTTGATGGGCCTCTCCGCTGGCTACACCTTC. Translation: CASGLMGLSAGYTF. The rearrangement joins TRBV12-5 to TRBJ1-2; D uncertain. CDR3 length: 14 amino acids. Trimming took 2 bases from V and 7 from J, leaving 14 bases between them. Germline lookup yields CDR1 LGHNT and CDR2 FRNRAP.

The gene calls are TRBV5-1 and TRBJ2-7, with D perhaps TRBD2 (7 bases). The CDR3 consists of 14 residues. The germline V gene has CDR1 SGHRS and CDR2 YFSETQ. Trimming stripped 4 bases from V and 5 bases from J, with 16 bases between. The CDR3 DNA reads as TGCGCCAGCAGCATAAGCGGGACACGCAACGAGCAGTACTTC. It codes for CASSISGTRNEQYF.

This clone was recorded at least ten times. This rearrangement joins TRBV7-9 to TRBJ1-3; D is unclear. Trimming shortened V by 7 bases and J by 5 bases, and 6 bases separated the two germline ends. Germline V gene data show CDR1 as SEHNR and CDR2 as FQNEAQ (reference sequence). CDR3 length equals 11 residues. The CDR3 bases are TGTGCCAGCATCAAAAGAAACACCATATATTTT. Protein: CASIKRNTIYF.